The clone carrying this T cell receptor (beta chain) was seen more than once but under ten times. The antigen is unknown. Researchers ran the PCR with 60 Vbeta and 13 Jbeta primers. Produced via immunoSEQ multiplex PCR; TCRdb's table is partial and in-frame only. Here the sample spans approximately 190,000 clones, approximately 80% being singletons. The sample originates from a study of cytomegalovirus exposure and HLA in healthy donors. Study-level findings and limits: Listed as cytomegalovirus-associated were around 160 TCR beta chains.

V lost 5 bases and J lost 5; bases outside the gene matches: 4. The CDR3 is 14 residues long. Germline V gives CDR1 SGHRS, CDR2 YFSETQ. The receptor was isolated from a woman aged 50 to 65 in good health and CMV-seropositive. Source material: PBMCs. The chain combines TRBV5-1 with TRBJ1-4; 9 bases are shared with TRBD1. The CDR3 spells CASRAGTGNEKLFF. The CDR3 coding sequence is TGCGCCAGCAGAGCCGGGACAGGGAATGAAAAACTGTTTTTT.